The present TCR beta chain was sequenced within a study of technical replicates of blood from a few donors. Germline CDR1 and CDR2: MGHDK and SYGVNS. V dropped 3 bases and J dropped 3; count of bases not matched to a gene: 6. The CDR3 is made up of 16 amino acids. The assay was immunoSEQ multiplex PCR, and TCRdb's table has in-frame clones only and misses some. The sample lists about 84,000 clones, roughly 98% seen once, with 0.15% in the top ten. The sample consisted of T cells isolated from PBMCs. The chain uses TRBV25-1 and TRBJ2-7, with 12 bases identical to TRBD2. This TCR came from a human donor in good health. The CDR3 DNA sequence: TGTGCCAGCAGTGATTTACTAGCGGGAGGAAACTACGAGCAGTACTTC. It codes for CASSDLLAGGNYEQYF.